This T cell receptor beta chain was recorded in a study of CD8 T cells in Susac syndrome. Study details: Clinical remission applied to 8 or 9 sequenced Susac syndrome patients, and six had active disease.

Points from the study as a whole: Regarding the TCR sequencing and HLA analysis, the study admitted that a relatively small number of individuals were involved.

Note on this clonotype: Its specificity is not known.

RNA totalling about 0.45 to 1 ug underwent reverse transcription with random hexamers. Multiplex PCR with immunoSEQ amplified the TCR beta CDR3 across 54 Vbeta and 13 Jbeta. TCRdb independently ran MiXCR on the immunoSEQ multiplex PCR reads; one entry per CDR3 protein. This sample has about 180,000 distinct CDR3 sequences, with 85% to 95% found just once. Both CD4+ and CD8+ T cells were negatively isolated, and TEMRA cells underwent FACS enrichment. The TCR comes from a human donor with Susac syndrome. Sequencing input: CD4+ T cells from PBMCs.

The CDR3 DNA reads as TGTGCCAGCAGCCAAGTCGGCCAGGGGGCCTACAATGAGCAGTTCTTC. It yields the protein CASSQVGQGAYNEQFF. V usage is TRBV3-1 and J usage is TRBJ2-1, with 7 bases fitting TRBD1. This CDR3 spans 16 amino acids. Per germline, CDR1 LGHDT and CDR2 YNNKEL (reference sequence). J gave up 2 bases and V 1 base, and 5 bases lay outside the gene matches.